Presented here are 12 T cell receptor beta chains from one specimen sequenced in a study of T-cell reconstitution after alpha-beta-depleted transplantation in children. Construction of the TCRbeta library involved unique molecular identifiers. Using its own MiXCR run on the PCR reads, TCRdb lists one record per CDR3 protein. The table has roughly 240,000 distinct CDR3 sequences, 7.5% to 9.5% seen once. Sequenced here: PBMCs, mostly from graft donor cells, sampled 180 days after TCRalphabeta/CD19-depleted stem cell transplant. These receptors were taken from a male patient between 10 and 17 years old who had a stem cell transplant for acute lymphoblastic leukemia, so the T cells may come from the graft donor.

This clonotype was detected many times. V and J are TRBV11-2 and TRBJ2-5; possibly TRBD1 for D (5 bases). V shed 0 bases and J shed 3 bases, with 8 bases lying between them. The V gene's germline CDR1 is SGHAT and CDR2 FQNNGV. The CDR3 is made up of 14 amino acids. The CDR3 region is CASSLEPREETQYF. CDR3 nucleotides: TGTGCCAGCAGCTTAGAGCCCAGGGAAGAGACCCAGTACTTC.

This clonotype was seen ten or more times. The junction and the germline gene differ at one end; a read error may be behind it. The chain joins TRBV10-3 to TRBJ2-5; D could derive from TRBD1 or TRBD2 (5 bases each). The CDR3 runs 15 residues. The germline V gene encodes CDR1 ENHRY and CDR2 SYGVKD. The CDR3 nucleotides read TGTGCCATCAGTGACCCCGGGACGGTCCAAGAGACCCATTACTTC. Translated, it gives CAISDPGTVQETHYF.

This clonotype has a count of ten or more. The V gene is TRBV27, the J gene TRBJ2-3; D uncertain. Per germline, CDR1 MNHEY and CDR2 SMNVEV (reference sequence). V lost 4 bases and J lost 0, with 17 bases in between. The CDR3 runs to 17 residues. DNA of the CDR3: TGTGCCAGCAGTTACCGCGGCAGCCGCACTAGCACAGATACGCAGTATTTT. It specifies CASSYRGSRTSTDTQYF.

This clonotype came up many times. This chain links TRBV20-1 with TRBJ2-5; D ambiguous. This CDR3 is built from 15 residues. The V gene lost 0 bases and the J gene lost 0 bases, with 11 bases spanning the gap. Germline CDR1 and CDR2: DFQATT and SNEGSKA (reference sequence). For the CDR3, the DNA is TGCAGTGCTAGAGATTACGGCTGGTACCAAGAGACCCAGTACTTC. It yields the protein CSARDYGWYQETQYF.

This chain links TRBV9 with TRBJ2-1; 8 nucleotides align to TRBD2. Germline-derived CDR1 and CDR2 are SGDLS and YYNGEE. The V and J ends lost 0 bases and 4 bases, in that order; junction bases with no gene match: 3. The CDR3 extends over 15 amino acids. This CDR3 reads CASSVETSVYNEQFF. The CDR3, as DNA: TGTGCCAGCAGCGTAGAGACTAGCGTGTACAATGAGCAGTTCTTC.

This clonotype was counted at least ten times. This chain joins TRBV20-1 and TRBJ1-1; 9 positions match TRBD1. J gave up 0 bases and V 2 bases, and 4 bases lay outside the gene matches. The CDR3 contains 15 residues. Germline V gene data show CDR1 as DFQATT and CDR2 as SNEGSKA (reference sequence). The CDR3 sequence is CSARITGGVNTEAFF. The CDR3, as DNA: TGCAGTGCTAGAATAACAGGGGGCGTGAACACTGAAGCTTTCTTT.

CDR3 sequence reads: CASRSTSASSYEQYF. The CDR3 DNA reads TGTGCCAGCAGGTCAACTAGCGCTAGCTCCTACGAGCAGTACTTC. The rearrangement uses TRBV6-1 and TRBJ2-7; 7 bases agree with TRBD2. The germline V gene encodes CDR1 MNHNS and CDR2 SASEGT. This CDR3 contains 15 residues. Trimming cost V 6 bases and J 0 bases; bases outside gene matches: 8.

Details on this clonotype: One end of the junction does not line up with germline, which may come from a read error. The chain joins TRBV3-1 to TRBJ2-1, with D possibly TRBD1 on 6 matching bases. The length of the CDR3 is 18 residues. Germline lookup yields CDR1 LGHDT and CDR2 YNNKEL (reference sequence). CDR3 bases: TGTGCCAGCACCCAAGAGGGGCGTAGGACAGTTAAATGGAATGAGCAGTTCTTC. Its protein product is CASTQEGRRTVKWNEQFF.

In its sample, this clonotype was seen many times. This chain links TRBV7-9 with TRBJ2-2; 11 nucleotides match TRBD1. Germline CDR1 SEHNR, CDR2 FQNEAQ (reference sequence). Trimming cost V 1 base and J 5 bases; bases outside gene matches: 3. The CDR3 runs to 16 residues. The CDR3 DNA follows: TGTGCCAGCAGCTTAGAGGACAGGGGGCGAACCGGGGAGCTGTTTTTT. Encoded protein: CASSLEDRGRTGELFF.

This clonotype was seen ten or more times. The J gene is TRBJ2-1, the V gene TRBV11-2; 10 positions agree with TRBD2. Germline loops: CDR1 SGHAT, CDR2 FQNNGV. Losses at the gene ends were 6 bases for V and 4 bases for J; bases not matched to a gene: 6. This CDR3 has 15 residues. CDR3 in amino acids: CASRSGTSVYNEQFF. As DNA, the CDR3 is TGTGCCAGCAGATCCGGGACTAGCGTGTACAATGAGCAGTTCTTC.

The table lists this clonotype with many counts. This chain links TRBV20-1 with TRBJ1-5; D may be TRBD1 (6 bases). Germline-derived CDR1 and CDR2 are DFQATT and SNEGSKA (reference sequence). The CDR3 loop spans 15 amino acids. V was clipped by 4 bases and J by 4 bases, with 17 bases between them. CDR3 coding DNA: TGCAGTGCTATGGGGGGGGGCAGGGGTAATCAGCCCCAGCATTTT. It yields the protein CSAMGGGRGNQPQHF.

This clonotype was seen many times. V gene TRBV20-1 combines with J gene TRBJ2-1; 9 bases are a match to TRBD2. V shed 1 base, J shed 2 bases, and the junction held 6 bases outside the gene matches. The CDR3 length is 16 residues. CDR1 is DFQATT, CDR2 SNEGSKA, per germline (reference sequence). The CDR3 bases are TGCAGTGCTAGAGTTACAGCGGGGGGTCCCTACAATGAGCAGTTCTTC. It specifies CSARVTAGGPYNEQFF.